A single sample is the source of the 23 T cell receptor beta chains below, sequenced in a study of spatial heterogeneity in lung cancer. Time point noted: sample taken at primary tumor resection. Unsorted whole RNA of tumor, nontumor lung or frozen PBMC was sequenced. TCRdb re-called the 5' RACE reads with MiXCR, one entry per CDR3 protein. Here the sample spans roughly 10,000 distinct CDR3 sequences, around 6.6% being singletons. The specimen was PBMCs, collected at surgery. The receptor set was obtained from a male donor with early-stage non-small cell lung cancer.

This clonotype was seen repeatedly, ten times or more. Within a library made for alpha chains, this beta chain is off target, and its count is uninformative. In DNA form, the CDR3 reads TGTGCCAGCAGTTACTCATTCAGGGAAAACTACGAGCAGTACTTC. Amino acids: CASSYSFRENYEQYF. This chain connects TRBV6-2 or TRBV6-3 to TRBJ2-7, with D perhaps matching TRBD1 (5 bases). The V and J ends lost 0 bases and 3 bases respectively, with 12 bases between them. The CDR3 spans 15 residues. The germline V gene encodes CDR1 MNHEY and CDR2 SVGEGT.

The sample holds many counts of this clonotype. Since it is a stray read in a library aimed at alpha chains, this beta chain has a size that is not meaningful. The chain recombines TRBV5-1 with TRBJ2-2, with D maybe TRBD2 (6 bases). The V gene lost 3 bases and the J gene lost 0 bases, with 12 bases spanning the gap. The germline V gene encodes CDR1 SGHRS and CDR2 YFSETQ. This CDR3 has 16 residues. The CDR3 is CASSSTIAANTGELFF. The CDR3 DNA sequence: TGCGCCAGCAGCTCAACCATAGCGGCGAACACCGGGGAGCTGTTTTTT.

As for this clonotype: Because the library targeted alpha chains, this beta chain is an off-target read whose size means little. V and J are TRBV5-6 and TRBJ2-2; TRBD2 aligns across 9 bases. The V gene's germline CDR1 is SGHDT and CDR2 YYEEEE. The CDR3 has 16 amino acids. The V and J ends lost 4 bases and 6 bases, in that order; junction bases with no gene match: 10. The CDR3: CASSRGSGRRSGELFF. Here the CDR3 DNA reads TGTGCCAGCAGCAGGGGTAGCGGGAGAAGGTCCGGGGAGCTGTTTTTT. The full variable domain, with the rest looked up from reference TRBV5-6 and TRBJ2-2, is DAGVTQSPTHLIKTRGQQVTLRCSPKSGHDTVSWYQQALGQGPQFIFQYYEEEERQRGNFPDRFSGHQFPNYSSELNVNALLLGDSALYLCASSRGSGRRSGELFFGEGSRLTVL.

This clonotype is deemed medium-sized. Little can be read into the size of this beta chain, an off-target read in a library designed for alpha chains. The J gene is TRBJ1-2, the V gene TRBV7-6, with D uncertain. Germline-derived CDR1 and CDR2 are SGHVS and FNYEAQ. The CDR3 spans 14 residues. V lost 5 bases and J lost 4, with 14 bases in between. CDR3 amino acids: CASSPEALPYGYTF. In DNA form, the CDR3 reads TGTGCCAGCAGCCCCGAGGCGCTCCCCTATGGCTACACCTTC.

This clonotype was seen a few times. Little can be read into the size of this beta chain, an off-target read in a library designed for alpha chains. The gene calls are TRBV27 and TRBJ2-5; no clear D. V gave up 8 bases and J gave up 4 bases, with 14 bases separating them. Germline CDR1 is MNHEY and CDR2 is SMNVEV (reference sequence). This CDR3 is 13 amino acids long. CDR3 sequence reads: CASHPGSIETQYF. The CDR3 region has the DNA TGTGCCAGCCACCCAGGCAGCATAGAGACCCAGTACTTC.

This clonotype was recorded a few times. Being off target in a library aimed at alpha chains, this beta chain has a size of little meaning. V usage is TRBV13 and J usage is TRBJ1-1; no definite D call. Germline V gene data show CDR1 as PRHDT and CDR2 as FYEKMQ (reference sequence). V was cut by 3 bases and J by 5 bases, with 13 bases left in between. The CDR3 runs to 14 residues. The CDR3 DNA follows: TGTGCCAGCAGCTTGCGTGGGATCGGAACTGAAGCTTTCTTT. Its protein is CASSLRGIGTEAFF.

This clonotype is medium-sized within its sample. As an off-target read in a library built for alpha chains, this beta chain has a frequency of little significance. The CDR3: CASSLGDSSTDTQYF. The CDR3 DNA follows: TGTGCCAGCAGCTTGGGTGACAGTAGCACAGATACGCAGTATTTT. The genes are TRBV5-5 and TRBJ2-3; the D gene is possibly TRBD1 (5 bases). The V gene's germline CDR1 is SGHKS and CDR2 YYEKEE (reference sequence). The CDR3 spans 15 residues. V lost 0 bases, J lost 0 bases, and 8 bases lay in between.

Concerning this clonotype itself: Being off target in a library aimed at alpha chains, this beta chain has a size of little meaning. The CDR3 spells CASSEEAGRREQFF. In DNA form, the CDR3 reads TGTGCCAGCAGTGAAGAGGCAGGGCGAAGGGAGCAGTTCTTC. This chain uses TRBV2 with TRBJ2-1; possible D gene TRBD1, 5 bases. V was trimmed by 1 base and J by 10 bases, leaving 14 bases between them. The CDR3 totals 14 residues. Germline V gene sequence: CDR1 SNHLY, CDR2 FYNNEI.

This clonotype has at least ten counts. The size of this beta chain means little, since it is a stray read in a library made for alpha chains. This chain joins TRBV30 and TRBJ1-5; no clear D. This CDR3 spans 13 amino acids. V lost 1 base to trimming and J lost 4 bases, with 8 bases between them. Germline V gene data show CDR1 as GTSNPN and CDR2 as SVGIG (reference sequence). Here the CDR3 reads CAWSENTNQPQHF. Written as DNA, the CDR3 is TGTGCCTGGAGTGAGAACACTAATCAGCCCCAGCATTTT. The full variable domain, its missing parts supplied by reference TRBV30 and TRBJ1-5, is SQTIHQWPATLVQPVGSPLSLECTVEGTSNPNLYWYRQAAGRGLQLLFYSVGIGQISSEVPQNLSASRPQDRQFILSSKKLLLSDSGFYLCAWSENTNQPQHFGDGTRLSIL.

This clonotype showed up many times. This beta chain slipped into a library made for alpha chains as a stray read, so its size is not meaningful. This chain joins TRBV2 and TRBJ1-6, with D tentatively TRBD1 (6 bases). The CDR3 runs to 14 residues. Germline CDR1 SNHLY, CDR2 FYNNEI. Trimming shortened V by 6 bases and J by 3 bases, and 9 bases separated the two germline ends. The CDR3 DNA reads TGTGCCAGCAGGACGGACAGCTATAATTCACCCCTCCACTTT. Protein sequence: CASRTDSYNSPLHF. The variable domain in full, completed from reference TRBV2 and TRBJ1-6, reads EPEVTQTPSHQVTQMGQEVILRCVPISNHLYFYWYRQILGQKVEFLVSFYNNEISEKSEIFDDQFSVERPDGSNFTLKIRSTKLEDSAMYFCASRTDSYNSPLHFGNGTRLTVT.

Regarding this clonotype: Found in a library prepared for alpha chains, this beta chain is an off-target read, and its abundance has little meaning. The V gene is TRBV12-3 or TRBV12-4, the J gene TRBJ2-3, with TRBD1 as a possible D gene (5 bases). V dropped 5 bases and J dropped 2 bases, with 14 bases sitting between them. There are 15 residues in the CDR3. The DNA of the CDR3 is TGTGCCAGCAGTCCAGCTACGACAGTCACAGATACGCAGTATTTT. Translation gives CASSPATTVTDTQYF.

This clonotype was detected ten times or more. This beta chain slipped into a library made for alpha chains as a stray read, so its size is not meaningful. The chain links TRBV24-1 to TRBJ2-1; weak D call: TRBD1 (5 bases). V was shortened by 2 bases and J by 6 bases, with 13 bases between the two germline ends. Germline V gives CDR1 KGHDR, CDR2 SFDVKD. The CDR3 has 15 residues. The CDR3 region has the DNA TGTGCCACCAGTGATTCGCAAGTTAGGGGCAATGAGCAGTTCTTC. As protein: CATSDSQVRGNEQFF.

This clonotype was counted between two and nine times. This beta chain is a stray read from a library made for alpha chains; its abundance is not meaningful. V is TRBV5-8 and J is TRBJ1-4; D is possibly TRBD1 (6 bases). V was cut by 4 bases and J by 6 bases, with 16 bases left in between. The CDR3 covers 15 residues. Germline CDR1 SGHTS, CDR2 YDEGEE. The CDR3 spells CASSVAGAGDEKLFF. DNA of the CDR3: TGTGCCAGCAGCGTTGCAGGGGCAGGGGATGAAAAACTGTTTTTT.

This clonotype was counted only a few times. This beta chain turned up in a library designed for alpha chains; as an off-target read, its abundance says little. This sequence joins TRBV4-3 and TRBJ1-1; D not certain. Trimming stripped 0 bases from V and 11 bases from J, with 16 bases between. The germline gives CDR1 LGHNA, CDR2 YSLEER. This CDR3 comprises 14 residues. CDR3 coding DNA: TGCGCCAGCAGCCAAGATTGGGGTCCCGATGGGGCTTTCTTT. This sequence encodes CASSQDWGPDGAFF.

A note on this clonotype: An end of the junction does not agree with germline; a read error may underlie this. This beta chain came through as a stray read in a library set up for alpha chains, and its size says little. The chain combines TRBV12-3 or TRBV12-4 with TRBJ2-5, with TRBD2 identical over 11 bases. This CDR3 is built from 14 residues. In nucleotides, the CDR3 is TGTGGCAGCAGGTGGACTAGCGGGCAAGAGACCCAGTACTTC. Encoded protein: CGSRWTSGQETQYF.

This clonotype was seen repeatedly, ten times or more. Since it is a stray read in a library aimed at alpha chains, this beta chain has a size that is not meaningful. The V call is TRBV14, the J call TRBJ2-1, with TRBD2 identical over 10 bases. Germline V gene lookup returns CDR1 SGHDN and CDR2 FVKESK. This CDR3 is 14 amino acids long. V was clipped by 4 bases and J by 6 bases; unmatched bases: 3. DNA of the CDR3: TGTGCCAGCAGCCGACTAGCGGGTAGCAATGAGCAGTTCTTC. This codes for CASSRLAGSNEQFF.

This clonotype was picked up a small number of times. Being off target in a library aimed at alpha chains, this beta chain has a size of little meaning. This rearrangement joins TRBV20-1 to TRBJ1-1; D gene uncertain. V shed 0 bases and J shed 6 bases, with 11 bases lying between them. The CDR3 covers 13 residues. The germline gives CDR1 DFQATT, CDR2 SNEGSKA (reference sequence). This CDR3 is CSARDASAPEAFF. The CDR3 DNA reads as TGCAGTGCTAGAGACGCTTCCGCCCCTGAAGCTTTCTTT.

This clonotype has at least ten counts. The library was designed around alpha chains, so this beta chain is a stray read whose abundance carries little weight. The chain has TRBV10-2 and TRBJ1-5; 7 bases are shared with TRBD1. The J segment lost 8 bases and the V segment lost 6 bases, leaving 7 bases of the junction unmatched. Germline V CDR1 and CDR2: WSHSY, SAAADI. CDR3 size: 13 residues. CDR3 nucleotide sequence: TGCGCCAGCAGAAACAGGGGTTGGGAGCCCCAGCATTTT. It translates to CASRNRGWEPQHF.

By share, this clonotype counts as medium-sized. This beta chain is off target for a library built for alpha chains, so its abundance means little. The rearrangement uses TRBV7-2 and TRBJ2-3; 13 positions match TRBD2. Germline CDR1 and CDR2: SGHTA and FQGNSA. This CDR3 is 15 amino acids long. V dropped 6 bases and J dropped 4; count of bases not matched to a gene: 4. The CDR3 region is CASRPTSGRADTQYF. Written as DNA, the CDR3 is TGTGCCAGCAGGCCCACTAGCGGGAGGGCAGATACGCAGTATTTT.

Within the sample, this clonotype is medium-sized. With the library built for alpha chains, this beta chain is off target and its frequency is not meaningful. The chain has TRBV5-1 and TRBJ1-1, with D hard to call. The CDR3 is 13 residues long. V was cut by 3 bases and J by 3 bases, with 9 bases left in between. Germline CDR1 and CDR2: SGHRS and YFSETQ. The CDR3 coding sequence is TGCGCCAGCAGCTCGGTTCGACACACTGAAGCTTTCTTT. The encoded protein is CASSSVRHTEAFF.

Note on this clonotype: This may stem from a read error, because a much larger clone lies one nucleotide away. Within a library made for alpha chains, this beta chain is off target, and its count is uninformative. The V call is TRBV5-4, the J call TRBJ2-1; weak D call: TRBD2 (5 bases). CDR3 length: 14 amino acids. The germline V gene encodes CDR1 SGHNT and CDR2 YYREEE (reference sequence). CDR3 sequence: CASSLPGNRNGQFF. The DNA for the CDR3 is TGTGCCAGCAGTCTCCCGGGGAACCGCAATGGGCAGTTCTTC.

This clonotype is medium-sized. Found in a library prepared for alpha chains, this beta chain is an off-target read, and its abundance has little meaning. The J gene is TRBJ1-1, the V gene TRBV5-1; D might be TRBD1 (6 bases). Germline CDR1 reads SGHRS; CDR2 reads YFSETQ. The CDR3 loop spans 14 amino acids. Trimming pared 7 bases from V and 1 base from J, leaving 14 bases between. In DNA form, the CDR3 reads TGCGCCAGCCAGCGGGGACATTCGAACACTGAAGCTTTCTTT. Amino acids: CASQRGHSNTEAFF.

This clonotype was found many times. The library was built for alpha chains, so this beta chain is an off-target read and its size means little. This rearrangement joins TRBV5-5 to TRBJ2-7; 7 nucleotides agree with TRBD2. V shed 1 base and J 2 bases; nucleotides not matched to a gene: 9. Germline V lookup: CDR1 SGHKS, CDR2 YYEKEE (reference sequence). The CDR3 is 16 residues long. CDR3 region: CASSLRTRAGTYEQYF. CDR3 bases: TGTGCCAGCAGCTTGAGGACGCGAGCGGGAACCTACGAGCAGTACTTC.